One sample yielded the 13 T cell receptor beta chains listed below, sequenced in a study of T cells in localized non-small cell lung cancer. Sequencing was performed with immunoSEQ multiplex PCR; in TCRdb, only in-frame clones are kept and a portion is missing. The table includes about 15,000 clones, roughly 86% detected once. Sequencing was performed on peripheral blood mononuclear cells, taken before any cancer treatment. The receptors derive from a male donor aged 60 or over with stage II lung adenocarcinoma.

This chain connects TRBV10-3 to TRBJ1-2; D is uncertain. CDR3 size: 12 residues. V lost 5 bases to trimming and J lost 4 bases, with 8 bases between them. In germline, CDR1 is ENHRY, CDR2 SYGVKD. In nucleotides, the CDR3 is TGTGCCATCAGTTCGGGGTTCTATGGCTACACCTTC. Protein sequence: CAISSGFYGYTF.

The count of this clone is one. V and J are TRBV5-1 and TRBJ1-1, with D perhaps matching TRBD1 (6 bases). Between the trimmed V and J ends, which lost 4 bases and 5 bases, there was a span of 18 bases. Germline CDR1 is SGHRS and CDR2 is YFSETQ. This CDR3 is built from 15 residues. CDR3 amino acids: CASSPGAGDGTEAFF. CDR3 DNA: TGCGCCAGCAGCCCCGGGGCAGGGGACGGGACTGAAGCTTTCTTT.

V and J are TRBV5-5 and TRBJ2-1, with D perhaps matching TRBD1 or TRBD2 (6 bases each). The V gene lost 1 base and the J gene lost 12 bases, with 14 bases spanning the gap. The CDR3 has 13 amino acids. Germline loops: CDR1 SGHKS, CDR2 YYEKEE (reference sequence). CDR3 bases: TGTGCCAGCAGCTTGTGGGGGGCGCGAGGGCAGTTCTTC. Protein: CASSLWGARGQFF.

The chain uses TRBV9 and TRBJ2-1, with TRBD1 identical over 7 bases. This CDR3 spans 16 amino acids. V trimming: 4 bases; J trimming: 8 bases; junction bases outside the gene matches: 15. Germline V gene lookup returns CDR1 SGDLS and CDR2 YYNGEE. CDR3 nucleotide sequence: TGTGCCAGCAGCCCCCGACAGGGACCCCCTGTGGATGAGCAGTTCTTC. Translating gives CASSPRQGPPVDEQFF. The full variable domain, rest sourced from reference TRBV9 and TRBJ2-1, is DSGVTQTPKHLITATGQRVTLRCSPRSGDLSVYWYQQSLDQGLQFLIQYYNGEERAKGNILERFSAQQFPDLHSELNLSSLELGDSALYFCASSPRQGPPVDEQFFGPGTRLTVL.

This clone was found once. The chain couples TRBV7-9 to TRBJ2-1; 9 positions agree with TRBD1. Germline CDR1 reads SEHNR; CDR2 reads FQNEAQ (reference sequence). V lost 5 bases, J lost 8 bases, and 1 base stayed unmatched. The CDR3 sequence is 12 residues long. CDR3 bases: TGTGCCAGCAGCCGGGACAGGGATGAGCAGTTCTTC. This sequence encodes CASSRDRDEQFF.

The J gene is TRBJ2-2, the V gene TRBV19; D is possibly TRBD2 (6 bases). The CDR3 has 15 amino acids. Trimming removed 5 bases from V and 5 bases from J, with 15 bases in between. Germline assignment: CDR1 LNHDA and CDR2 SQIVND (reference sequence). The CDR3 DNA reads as TGTGCCAGTAGTTCTAGCGACCTGAGGACCGGGGAGCTGTTTTTT. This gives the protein CASSSSDLRTGELFF. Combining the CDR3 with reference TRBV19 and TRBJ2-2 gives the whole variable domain DGGITQSPKYLFRKEGQNVTLSCEQNLNHDAMYWYRQDPGQGLRLIYYSQIVNDFQKGDIAEGYSVSREKKESFPLTVTSAQKNPTAFYLCASSSSDLRTGELFFGEGSRLTVL.

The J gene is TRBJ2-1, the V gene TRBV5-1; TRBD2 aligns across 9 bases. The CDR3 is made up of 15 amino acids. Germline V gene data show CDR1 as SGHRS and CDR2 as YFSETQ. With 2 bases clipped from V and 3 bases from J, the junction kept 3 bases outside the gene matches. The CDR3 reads CASSFSLAGYNEQFF. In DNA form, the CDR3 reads TGCGCCAGCAGCTTCTCACTAGCGGGCTACAATGAGCAGTTCTTC.

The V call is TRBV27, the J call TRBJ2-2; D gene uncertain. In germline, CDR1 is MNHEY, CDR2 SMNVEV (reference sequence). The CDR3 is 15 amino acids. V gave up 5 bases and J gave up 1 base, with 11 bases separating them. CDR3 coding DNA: TGTGCCAGCAGTCCTAAGACATGGAACACCGGGGAGCTGTTTTTT. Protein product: CASSPKTWNTGELFF.

The CDR3 loop reads CASSFRGGYGYTF. CDR3 bases: TGTGCCAGCAGTTTTAGGGGCGGGTATGGCTACACCTTC. The chain links TRBV28 to TRBJ1-2; D perhaps matches TRBD1 (5 bases). From germline, CDR1 is MDHEN and CDR2 SYDVKM. The V gene lost 3 bases and the J gene lost 5 bases, with 10 bases spanning the gap. This CDR3 comprises 13 residues.

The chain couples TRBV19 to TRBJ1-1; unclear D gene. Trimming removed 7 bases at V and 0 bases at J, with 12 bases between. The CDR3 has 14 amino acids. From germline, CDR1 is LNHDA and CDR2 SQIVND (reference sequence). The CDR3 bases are TGTGCCAGTACCACGACCAAATTGAACACTGAAGCTTTCTTT. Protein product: CASTTTKLNTEAFF. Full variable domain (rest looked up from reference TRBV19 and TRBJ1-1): DGGITQSPKYLFRKEGQNVTLSCEQNLNHDAMYWYRQDPGQGLRLIYYSQIVNDFQKGDIAEGYSVSREKKESFPLTVTSAQKNPTAFYLCASTTTKLNTEAFFGQGTRLTVV.

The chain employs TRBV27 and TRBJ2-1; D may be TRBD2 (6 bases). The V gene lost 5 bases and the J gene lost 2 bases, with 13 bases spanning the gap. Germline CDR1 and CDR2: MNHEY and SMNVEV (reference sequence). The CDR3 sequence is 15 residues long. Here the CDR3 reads CASSRTGVTYNEQFF. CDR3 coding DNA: TGTGCCAGCAGTCGGACGGGAGTAACCTACAATGAGCAGTTCTTC.

The CDR3: CASSLNADETQYF. The CDR3 DNA reads TGTGCCAGCAGTTTAAATGCGGATGAGACCCAGTACTTC. This chain links TRBV28 with TRBJ2-5; D ambiguous. The CDR3 extends over 13 amino acids. Germline V gives CDR1 MDHEN, CDR2 SYDVKM. V was trimmed by 2 bases and J by 5 bases, leaving 9 bases between them.

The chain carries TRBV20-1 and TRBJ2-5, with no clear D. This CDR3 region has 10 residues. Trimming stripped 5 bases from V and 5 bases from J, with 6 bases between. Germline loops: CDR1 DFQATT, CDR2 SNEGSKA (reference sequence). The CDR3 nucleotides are TGCAGTGCTTGGCAGGAGACCCAGTACTTC. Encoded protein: CSAWQETQYF.